This T cell receptor (beta chain) was found in a study of T cell responses to AZD1222 COVID-19 vaccine. The junction had 3 bases not matched to a gene; V was cut back by 1 base and J by 0 bases. This CDR3 contains 16 residues. Per the germline V gene, CDR1 is SGHRS and CDR2 is YFSETQ. This clone was observed once. Assay used: immunoSEQ multiplex PCR; TCRdb lists only in-frame clones, some missing. Of about 120,000 clones listed, more than 85% are singletons. Here the sequenced sample was peripheral blood, taken on day 0 of AZD1222 vaccination. The genes are TRBV5-1 and TRBJ2-1; 8 nucleotides align to TRBD2. The sequence came from an adult in good health. In DNA, the CDR3 is TGCGCCAGCAGCTTGACGGGGGGGAGCTCCTACAATGAGCAGTTCTTC. Protein sequence: CASSLTGGSSYNEQFF.